Listed below are T cell receptor beta chains from one sample, sequenced in a study of identical twins. In TCRdb, the 5' RACE reads were re-called with MiXCR into one record per CDR3 protein. The sample carries 420,000 or so distinct CDR3 sequences, about a fifth recorded once. Sample: naive T cells sorted from blood. The receptors shown here come from a man aged 50 to 60 in good health. The CDR3 runs from the conserved cysteine through the conserved F or W. The order of the fields is J gene, D gene, V gene, clone size, CDR3 DNA, CDR3 protein. A D gene is named only where the DNA matches it firmly. Size is stated for part of the rows, as once, few or many counts, or as a class when the clone is expanded.

J: TRBJ2-1
D: TRBD2
V: TRBV4-3
size: few
DNA: TGCGCCAGCAGCCAAGATCGCACTAGCGGGAGGGCCGGTGAGCAGTTCTTC
CDR3: CASSQDRTSGRAGEQFF

J: TRBJ2-3
D: .
V: TRBV10-2
size: .
DNA: TGCGCCAGCAAACCCGGGACTAGCACAGATACGCAGTATTTT
CDR3: CASKPGTSTDTQYF

J: TRBJ1-1
D: TRBD1
V: TRBV6-5
size: .
DNA: TGTGCCAGCAGTTACTCACTACAGGGGTCTATGAACACTGAAGCTTTCTTT
CDR3: CASSYSLQGSMNTEAFF

J: TRBJ2-7
D: TRBD2
V: TRBV2
size: few
DNA: TGTGCCAGCACCGACGGGAGGGTCACGCAGTACTTC
CDR3: CASTDGRVTQYF

J: TRBJ2-1
D: .
V: TRBV29-1
size: few
DNA: TGCAGCGTTGGCAGGACAGACAACTACAATGAGCAGTTCTTC
CDR3: CSVGRTDNYNEQFF

J: TRBJ1-2
D: TRBD1
V: TRBV4-3
size: many
DNA: TGCGCCAGCAGCCCGTGGACAGGGAACTATGGCTACACCTTC
CDR3: CASSPWTGNYGYTF

J: TRBJ1-5
D: TRBD1
V: TRBV7-8
size: .
DNA: TGTGCCAGCAGCAACCGGGACAGGGGTGAGGGCAATCAGCCCCAGCATTTT
CDR3: CASSNRDRGEGNQPQHF

J: TRBJ2-7
D: TRBD2
V: TRBV5-1
size: few
DNA: TGCGCCAGACCGACTAGCGGGGACTCCTACGAGCAGTACTTC
CDR3: CARPTSGDSYEQYF

J: TRBJ2-3
D: TRBD2
V: TRBV6-1
size: many
DNA: TGTGCCAGCAGCTCAAGCGGGGGCACAGATACGCAGTATTTT
CDR3: CASSSSGGTDTQYF

J: TRBJ1-4
D: .
V: TRBV4-1
size: many
DNA: TGCGCCAGCAGCCAAGAGGGGGGTGAAAAACTGTTTTTT
CDR3: CASSQEGGEKLFF

J: TRBJ2-3
D: TRBD2
V: TRBV12-3/TRBV12-4
size: .
DNA: TGTGCCAGCAGTCCCAGGACTAGCGGGTTAGAAGATACGCAGTATTTT
CDR3: CASSPRTSGLEDTQYF

J: TRBJ2-3
D: TRBD2
V: TRBV3-1
size: few
DNA: TGTGCCAGCAGCCAAGAGGAGCGGGAGTATGCAGATACGCAGTATTTT
CDR3: CASSQEEREYADTQYF

J: TRBJ2-1
D: .
V: TRBV24-1
size: many
DNA: TGTGCCACCAGTGATTTTAGTCAGGGGAGCTCCTACAATGAGCAGTTCTTC
CDR3: CATSDFSQGSSYNEQFF

J: TRBJ2-7
D: TRBD2
V: TRBV30
size: .
DNA: TGTGCCTGGAGGAGATTAGCGGGAGGCGACTACGAGCAGTACTTC
CDR3: CAWRRLAGGDYEQYF

J: TRBJ2-3
D: .
V: TRBV27
size: few
DNA: TGTGCCAGCAGTCCCGGGGTGTGGAACACAGATACGCAGTATTTT
CDR3: CASSPGVWNTDTQYF

J: TRBJ1-3
D: .
V: TRBV10-3
size: .
DNA: TGTGCCATCAGGCCCGGGTCAGGGTCCTCTGGAAACACCATATATTTT
CDR3: CAIRPGSGSSGNTIYF

J: TRBJ2-7
D: .
V: TRBV7-8
size: many
DNA: TGTGCCAGCAGCTTCCGGTCCCCTTCCTACGAGCAGTACTTC
CDR3: CASSFRSPSYEQYF

J: TRBJ2-1
D: .
V: TRBV6-2/TRBV6-3
size: many
DNA: TGTGCCAGCAGTTACAAGAATGAGCAGTTCTTC
CDR3: CASSYKNEQFF

J: TRBJ2-7
D: TRBD2
V: TRBV7-2
size: .
DNA: TGTGCCAGCAGCCTTCCCTGGGCTAGCGGGAGATACGAGCAGTACTTC
CDR3: CASSLPWASGRYEQYF

J: TRBJ1-2
D: .
V: TRBV28
size: once
DNA: TGTGCCAGCAGGGCCACAGGGTCGCACTATGGCTACACCTTC
CDR3: CASRATGSHYGYTF

J: TRBJ2-7
D: TRBD1
V: TRBV5-5
size: many
DNA: TGTGCCAGCTCCAGGACAGGGGGCCCCGAGCAGTACTTC
CDR3: CASSRTGGPEQYF

J: TRBJ2-5
D: TRBD1
V: TRBV7-2
size: few
DNA: TGTGCCAGCAGCTTAATTGCAGGGGGAGAGACCCAGTACTTC
CDR3: CASSLIAGGETQYF

J: TRBJ2-7
D: TRBD1
V: TRBV10-3
size: .
DNA: TGTGCCATCAGTGACCCGGGACAGGGGAGCTCCTACGAGCAGTACTTC
CDR3: CAISDPGQGSSYEQYF

J: TRBJ2-7
D: .
V: TRBV7-9
size: many
DNA: TGTGCCAGCAGCCCCAAGGGGCAGGGGGGGTACGAGCAGTACTTC
CDR3: CASSPKGQGGYEQYF

J: TRBJ1-1
D: .
V: TRBV5-1
size: many
DNA: TGCGCCAGCAATTCCGGAGCAGGGTACAACACTGAAGCTTTCTTT
CDR3: CASNSGAGYNTEAFF

J: TRBJ1-6
D: .
V: TRBV9
size: .
DNA: TGTGCCAGCAGCGTAGGGGCTAATTCACCCCTCCACTTT
CDR3: CASSVGANSPLHF

J: TRBJ2-5
D: TRBD1
V: TRBV29-1
size: few
DNA: TGCAGCGTTGCACTACAGGGGACCGAAGAGACCCAGTACTTC
CDR3: CSVALQGTEETQYF

J: TRBJ1-3
D: .
V: TRBV12-3/TRBV12-4
size: few
DNA: TGTGCCAGCAGTTTAGCGTACCGAAACACCATATATTTT
CDR3: CASSLAYRNTIYF

J: TRBJ2-7
D: TRBD1
V: TRBV6-1
size: many
DNA: TGTGCCAGCAGTCCTACGGGGACAGGGGGCGGCTACGAGCAGTACTTC
CDR3: CASSPTGTGGGYEQYF

J: TRBJ2-1
D: .
V: TRBV7-2
size: .
DNA: TGTGCCAGCAGCTTAGCACAGCTTCTGAGCTCCTACAATGAGCAGTTCTTC
CDR3: CASSLAQLLSSYNEQFF

J: TRBJ2-7
D: .
V: TRBV7-9
size: many
DNA: TGTGCCAGCAGCTTAGTGGCCTACGAGCAGTACTTC
CDR3: CASSLVAYEQYF